These 20 T cell receptor beta chains share one sample of origin, sequenced in a study of shared clonotypes between healthy human individuals. Clones were read by immunoSEQ multiplex PCR, and TCRdb kept only the in-frame ones, dropping some. The table has 2 million to 2.5 million clones, under 95% seen once. Specimen: naive CD4+ T cells from PBMCs. Subset noted: CD45RA+ positively selected. The receptors were gathered from a man between 18 and 35 years old in good health. Some clones in this sample may be carry-over from other donors' samples.

The rearrangement joins TRBV7-9 to TRBJ1-5, with 9 bases fitting TRBD1. Germline V gene data show CDR1 as SEHNR and CDR2 as FQNEAQ (reference sequence). The CDR3 covers 14 residues. V lost 6 bases to trimming and J lost 7 bases; unmatched junction nucleotides: 7. CDR3 sequence reads: CASRGTGGRQPQHF. The CDR3 nucleotides are TGTGCCAGCAGGGGAACAGGGGGCAGGCAGCCCCAGCATTTT.

The V and J genes are TRBV19 and TRBJ1-4; tentative D call: TRBD1 (5 bases). This CDR3 is 14 amino acids long. Germline lookup yields CDR1 LNHDA and CDR2 SQIVND (reference sequence). V lost 3 bases, J lost 8 bases, and 13 bases lay in between. The CDR3 DNA reads TGTGCCAGTAGTATCGGACCCCGGGGGGAAAAACTGTTTTTT. This encodes CASSIGPRGEKLFF.

The chain carries TRBV28 and TRBJ1-2; possibly TRBD1 for D (5 bases). The germline V and J ends were trimmed by 11 bases and 6 bases, with 16 bases remaining between them. CDR1 is MDHEN, CDR2 SYDVKM, per germline. The CDR3 length is 12 residues. In nucleotides, the CDR3 is TGTGCCGGAGTCGGGGGATTAGATGGCTACACCTTC. Its protein product is CAGVGGLDGYTF.

This clone has a single count. The chain combines TRBV5-1 with TRBJ2-5; D may be TRBD2 (5 bases). With 0 bases removed from V and 2 bases from J, the gap between germline ends came to 14 bases. CDR1 and CDR2 from the germline V gene are SGHRS and YFSETQ. This CDR3 comprises 16 residues. DNA of the CDR3: TGCGCCAGCAGCTTGGAGGCTAGCCCGTGGCAAGAGACCCAGTACTTC. Its translation is CASSLEASPWQETQYF.

This chain uses TRBV6-5 with TRBJ1-1; no definite D call. CDR3 length equals 15 residues. Per the germline V gene, CDR1 is MNHEY and CDR2 is SVGAGI. Trimming left V 6 bases short and J 5 bases short, with 19 bases between. The CDR3 is CASSRGRGEGTEAFF. The DNA of the CDR3 is TGTGCCAGCAGCCGAGGGCGGGGAGAGGGAACTGAAGCTTTCTTT.

The V and J genes are TRBV29-1 and TRBJ2-1; D might be TRBD2 (5 bases). The CDR3 sequence is 13 residues long. V lost 3 bases to trimming and J lost 1 base, with 7 bases between them. CDR1 is SQVTM, CDR2 ANQGSEA, per germline. Written as DNA, the CDR3 is TGCAGCGTTGACGGGGTATCCTACAATGAGCAGTTCTTC. It is translated as CSVDGVSYNEQFF.

The V gene is TRBV28, the J gene TRBJ2-1, with 7 nucleotides matching TRBD2. Looked up from germline, CDR1 is MDHEN and CDR2 is SYDVKM. Trimming took 4 bases from V and 3 from J; bases not matched to a gene: 9. The CDR3 length is 16 residues. As DNA, the CDR3 is TGTGCCAGCAGTTCTCTAGCGGCGAACTTCTACAATGAGCAGTTCTTC. The encoded protein is CASSSLAANFYNEQFF.

As concerns this clone: Other DNA sequences of this sample code for an identical CDR3. The CDR3 DNA sequence: TGCGCCAGCAGCTTGGCGGGGATATCCTACAATGAGCAGTTCTTC. This translates into CASSLAGISYNEQFF. The J gene is TRBJ2-1, the V gene TRBV5-1, with D possibly being TRBD2 (5 bases). CDR3 length: 15 residues. Germline loops: CDR1 SGHRS, CDR2 YFSETQ. V lost 0 bases and J 1 base, leaving 8 bases between the germline ends.

The genes are TRBV21-1 and TRBJ1-4. TRBV21-1 is labeled a pseudogene. The CDR3 is 14 amino acids. The CDR3 reads CASSPGRDNEKLFF. The CDR3 region has the DNA TGTGCCAGCAGCCCGGGACGGGATAATGAAAAACTGTTTTTT.

This chain joins TRBV19 and TRBJ2-5; no clear D. CDR1 is LNHDA and CDR2 is SQIVND in the germline V gene (reference sequence). This CDR3 has 14 residues. Trimming cost V 4 bases and J 4 bases, with 13 bases left between them. The CDR3 sequence is CASSTMGLGETQYF. CDR3 DNA: TGTGCCAGTAGTACAATGGGCTTAGGAGAGACCCAGTACTTC.

This clone was seen a single time. The chain employs TRBV5-6 and TRBJ2-3, with D hard to call. CDR3 length equals 14 residues. The V gene lost 0 bases and the J gene lost 1 base, with 6 bases spanning the gap. CDR1 and CDR2 from the germline V gene are SGHDT and YYEEEE. The CDR3 loop reads CASSLEPRTDTQYF. In DNA form, the CDR3 reads TGTGCCAGCAGCTTGGAACCACGCACAGATACGCAGTATTTT.

The V call is TRBV11-2, the J call TRBJ1-1, with TRBD1 identical over 7 bases. Germline CDR1 reads SGHAT; CDR2 reads FQNNGV. V dropped 5 bases and J dropped 0; count of bases not matched to a gene: 3. CDR3 length: 14 amino acids. The CDR3 DNA sequence: TGTGCCAGCAGCCCAGGGGGTCTGAACACTGAAGCTTTCTTT. Protein sequence: CASSPGGLNTEAFF. The whole variable domain, remainder taken from reference TRBV11-2 and TRBJ1-1, is EAGVAQSPRYKIIEKRQSVAFWCNPISGHATLYWYQQILGQGPKLLIQFQNNGVVDDSQLPKDRFSAERLKGVDSTLKIQPAKLEDSAVYLCASSPGGLNTEAFFGQGTRLTVV.

About this clone: Distinct nucleotide sequences in the sample also encode this CDR3. V gene TRBV6-5 combines with J gene TRBJ1-1, with D tentatively TRBD1 (5 bases). Germline CDR1 reads MNHEY; CDR2 reads SVGAGI. The CDR3 covers 13 residues. The ends were cut back, 6 bases at V and 2 bases at J, with 10 bases in the middle. The CDR3 is CASRRDGNTEAFF. Written as DNA, the CDR3 is TGTGCCAGCAGGCGGGACGGTAACACTGAAGCTTTCTTT.

The chain has TRBV28 and TRBJ2-5; possible D gene TRBD2, 5 bases. From germline, CDR1 is MDHEN and CDR2 SYDVKM. V was pared by 2 bases and J by 6 bases, with 10 bases between. This CDR3 spans 13 amino acids. Here the CDR3 reads CASSLDRRKTQYF. CDR3 nucleotides: TGTGCCAGCAGTTTAGATCGGAGGAAGACCCAGTACTTC.

The chain carries TRBV11-2 and TRBJ2-7; TRBD2 is a possible D gene (5 bases). CDR3 length: 14 amino acids. The germline V and J ends were trimmed by 7 bases and 0 bases, with 13 bases remaining between them. Germline assignment: CDR1 SGHAT and CDR2 FQNNGV. CDR3 coding DNA: TGTGCCAGCACCCGAGGGCCAGTCTCCTACGAGCAGTACTTC. This translates into CASTRGPVSYEQYF.

CDR3 sequence reads: CAWSVQIEAFF. CDR3 nucleotide sequence: TGTGCCTGGAGTGTACAGATTGAAGCTTTCTTT. The J gene is TRBJ1-1, the V gene TRBV30; D gene ambiguous. The CDR3 is 11 amino acids. The V gene lost 0 bases and the J gene lost 7 bases, with 6 bases spanning the gap. Germline lookup yields CDR1 GTSNPN and CDR2 SVGIG (reference sequence).

The chain links TRBV10-3 to TRBJ1-2, with D hard to call. Per germline, CDR1 ENHRY and CDR2 SYGVKD. The length of the CDR3 is 13 residues. V was cut by 2 bases and J by 1 base, with 5 bases left in between. The CDR3 DNA sequence: TGTGCCATCAGTGAGGGGCTTAACTATGGCTACACCTTC. It codes for CAISEGLNYGYTF.

The gene calls are TRBV30 and TRBJ1-2, with TRBD1 as a possible D gene (5 bases). V was pared by 4 bases and J by 4 bases, with 13 bases between. The CDR3 contains 13 residues. Germline assignment: CDR1 GTSNPN and CDR2 SVGIG (reference sequence). CDR3 residues: CAWNRGTRYGYTF. CDR3 DNA: TGTGCCTGGAATAGAGGGACCCGCTATGGCTACACCTTC.

Only one count was recorded for this clone. V gene TRBV27 combines with J gene TRBJ2-3, with D possibly being TRBD2 (6 bases). The germline V gene has CDR1 MNHEY and CDR2 SMNVEV (reference sequence). This CDR3 has 16 residues. Trimming stripped 6 bases from V and 2 bases from J, with 18 bases between. The CDR3 protein is CASSRGTSTSTDTQYF. Written as DNA, the CDR3 is TGTGCCAGCAGCCGCGGGACTTCTACTTCCACAGATACGCAGTATTTT.

This clone appeared once. The genes are TRBV10-3 and TRBJ2-5; D remains ambiguous. This CDR3 is built from 14 residues. Trimming pared 4 bases from V and 7 bases from J, leaving 16 bases between. From germline, CDR1 is ENHRY and CDR2 SYGVKD. The CDR3 region is CAISAEGRYGTQYF. CDR3 bases: TGTGCCATCAGTGCAGAAGGACGGTACGGGACCCAGTACTTC.